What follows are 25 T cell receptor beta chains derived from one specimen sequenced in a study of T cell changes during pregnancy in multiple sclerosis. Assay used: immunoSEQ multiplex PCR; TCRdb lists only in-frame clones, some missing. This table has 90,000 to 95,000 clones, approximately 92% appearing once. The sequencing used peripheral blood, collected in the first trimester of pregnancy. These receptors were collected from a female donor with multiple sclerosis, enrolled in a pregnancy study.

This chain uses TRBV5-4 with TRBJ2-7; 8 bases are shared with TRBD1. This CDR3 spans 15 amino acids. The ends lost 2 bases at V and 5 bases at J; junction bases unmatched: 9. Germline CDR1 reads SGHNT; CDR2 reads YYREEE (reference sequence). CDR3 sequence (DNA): TGTGCCAGCAGCTTAAAGGGCAGGGGGCGGGACGAGCAGTACTTC. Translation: CASSLKGRGRDEQYF.

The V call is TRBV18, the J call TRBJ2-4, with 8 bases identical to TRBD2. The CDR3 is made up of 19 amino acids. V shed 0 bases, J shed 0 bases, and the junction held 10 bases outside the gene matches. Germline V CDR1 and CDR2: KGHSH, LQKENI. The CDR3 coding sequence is TGTGCCAGCTCACCACCGGCACTAGCGGTCCGGTTAGCCAAAAACATTCAGTACTTC. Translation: CASSPPALAVRLAKNIQYF.

The CDR3, as DNA: TGTGCCACTCAGGGAATGGGCAATCAGCCCCAGCATTTT. Its translation: CATQGMGNQPQHF. The V gene is TRBV19, the J gene TRBJ1-5; the D gene is possibly TRBD1 (5 bases). V was pared by 10 bases and J by 2 bases, with 12 bases between. CDR3 length: 13 residues. Germline CDR1 and CDR2: LNHDA and SQIVND (reference sequence).

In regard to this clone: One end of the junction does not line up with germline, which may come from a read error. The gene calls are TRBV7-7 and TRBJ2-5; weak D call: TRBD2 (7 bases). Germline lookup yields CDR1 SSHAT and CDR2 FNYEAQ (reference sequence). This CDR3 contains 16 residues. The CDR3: CASSLYRDTGGETQYF. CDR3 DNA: TGTGCTAGCAGCTTATACCGGGACACCGGGGGGGAGACCCAGTACTTC.

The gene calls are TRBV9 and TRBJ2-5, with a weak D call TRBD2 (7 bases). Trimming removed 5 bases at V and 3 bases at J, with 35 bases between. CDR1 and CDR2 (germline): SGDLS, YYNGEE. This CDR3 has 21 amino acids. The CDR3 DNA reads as TGTGCCAGCAGAGACGACAGGTGGTTTAGCGGTCCGAGACGGGGGGAAGAGACCCAGTACTTC. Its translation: CASRDDRWFSGPRRGEETQYF.

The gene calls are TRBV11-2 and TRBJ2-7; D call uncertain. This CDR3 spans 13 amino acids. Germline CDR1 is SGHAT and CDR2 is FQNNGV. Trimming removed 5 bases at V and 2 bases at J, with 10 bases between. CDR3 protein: CASSEQPAYEQYF. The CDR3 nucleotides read TGTGCCAGCAGCGAACAGCCGGCCTACGAGCAGTACTTC.

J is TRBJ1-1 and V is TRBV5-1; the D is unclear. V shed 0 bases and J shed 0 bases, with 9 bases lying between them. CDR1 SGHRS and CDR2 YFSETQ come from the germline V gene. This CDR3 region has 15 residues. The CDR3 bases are TGCGCCAGCAGCTTGGTTGGGGAGATGAACACTGAAGCTTTCTTT. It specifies CASSLVGEMNTEAFF.

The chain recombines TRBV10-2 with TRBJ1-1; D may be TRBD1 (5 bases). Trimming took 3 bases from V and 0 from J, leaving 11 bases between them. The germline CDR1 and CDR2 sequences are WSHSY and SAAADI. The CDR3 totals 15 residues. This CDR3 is CASSDGAGMNTEAFF. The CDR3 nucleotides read TGCGCCAGCAGTGATGGGGCAGGGATGAACACTGAAGCTTTCTTT.

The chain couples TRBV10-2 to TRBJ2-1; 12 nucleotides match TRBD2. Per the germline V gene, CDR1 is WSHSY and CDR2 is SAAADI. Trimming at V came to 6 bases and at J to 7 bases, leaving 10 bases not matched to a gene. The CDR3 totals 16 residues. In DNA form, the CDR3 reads TGCGCCAGCAGAACTCCGGGACTAGCGGGTCCGAATGAGCAGTTCTTC. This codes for CASRTPGLAGPNEQFF.

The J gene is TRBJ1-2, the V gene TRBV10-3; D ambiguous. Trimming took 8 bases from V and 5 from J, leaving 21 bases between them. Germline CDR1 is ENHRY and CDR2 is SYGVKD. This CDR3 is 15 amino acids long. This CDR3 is CAILNERAAGYGYTF. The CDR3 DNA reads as TGTGCCATCCTAAATGAAAGGGCAGCGGGTTATGGCTACACCTTC.

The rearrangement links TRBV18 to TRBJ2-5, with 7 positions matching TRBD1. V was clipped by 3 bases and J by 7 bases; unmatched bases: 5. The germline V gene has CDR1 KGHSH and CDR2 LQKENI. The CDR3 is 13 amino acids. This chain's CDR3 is CASSPTGKGTQYF. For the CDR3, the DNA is TGTGCCAGCTCACCGACAGGGAAGGGGACCCAGTACTTC.

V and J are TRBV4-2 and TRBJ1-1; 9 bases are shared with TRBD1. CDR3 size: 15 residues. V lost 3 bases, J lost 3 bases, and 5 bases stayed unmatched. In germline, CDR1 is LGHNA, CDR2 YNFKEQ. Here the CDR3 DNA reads TGTGCCAGCAGCCACACAGGGGGCGCGGACACTGAAGCTTTCTTT. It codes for CASSHTGGADTEAFF.

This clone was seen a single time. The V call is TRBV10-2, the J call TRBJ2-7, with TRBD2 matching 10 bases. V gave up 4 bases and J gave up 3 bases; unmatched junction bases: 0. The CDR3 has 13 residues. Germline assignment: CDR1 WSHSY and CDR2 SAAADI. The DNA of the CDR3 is TGCGCCAGCAGTGTAGCGGGGGGCTACGAGCAGTACTTC. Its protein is CASSVAGGYEQYF.

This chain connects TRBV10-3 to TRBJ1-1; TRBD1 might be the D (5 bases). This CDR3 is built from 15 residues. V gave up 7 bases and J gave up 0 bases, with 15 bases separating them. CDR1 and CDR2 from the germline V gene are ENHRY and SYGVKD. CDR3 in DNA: TGTGCCATCAAAGGGGCTATGAATCTGAACACTGAAGCTTTCTTT. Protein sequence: CAIKGAMNLNTEAFF.

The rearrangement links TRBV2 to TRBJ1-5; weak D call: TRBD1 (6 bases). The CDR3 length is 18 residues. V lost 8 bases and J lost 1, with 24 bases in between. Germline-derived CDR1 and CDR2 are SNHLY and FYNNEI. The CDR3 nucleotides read TGTGCCAGCGCGGTTCATTGGGGGCAGGGGCCAAGCAATCAGCCCCAGCATTTT. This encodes CASAVHWGQGPSNQPQHF.

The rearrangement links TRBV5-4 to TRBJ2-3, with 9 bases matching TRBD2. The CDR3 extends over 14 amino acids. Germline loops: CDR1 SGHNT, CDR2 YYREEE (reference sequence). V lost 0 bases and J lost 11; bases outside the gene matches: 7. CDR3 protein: CASSLVGGGAEQYF. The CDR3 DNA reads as TGTGCCAGCAGCTTGGTAGGCGGGGGGGCAGAGCAGTATTTT.

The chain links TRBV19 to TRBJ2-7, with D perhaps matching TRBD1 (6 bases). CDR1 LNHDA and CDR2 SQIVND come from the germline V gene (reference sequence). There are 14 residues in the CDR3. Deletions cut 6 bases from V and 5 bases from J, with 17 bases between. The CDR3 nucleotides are TGTGCCAGTAGCGACAGGCAAAACCGGGACGAGCAGTACTTC. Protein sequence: CASSDRQNRDEQYF.

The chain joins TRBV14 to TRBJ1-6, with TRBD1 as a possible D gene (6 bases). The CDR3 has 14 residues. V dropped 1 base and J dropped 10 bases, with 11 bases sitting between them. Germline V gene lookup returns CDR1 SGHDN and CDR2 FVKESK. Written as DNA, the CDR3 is TGTGCCAGCAGCCAAGCGCAGGGGAAATCACCCCTCCACTTT. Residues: CASSQAQGKSPLHF.

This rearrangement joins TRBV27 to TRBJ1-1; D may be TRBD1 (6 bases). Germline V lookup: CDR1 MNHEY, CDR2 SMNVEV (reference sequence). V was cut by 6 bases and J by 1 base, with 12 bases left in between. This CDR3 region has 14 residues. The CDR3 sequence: CASRTDRWNTEAFF. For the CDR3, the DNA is TGTGCCAGCAGGACCGACAGGTGGAACACTGAAGCTTTCTTT.

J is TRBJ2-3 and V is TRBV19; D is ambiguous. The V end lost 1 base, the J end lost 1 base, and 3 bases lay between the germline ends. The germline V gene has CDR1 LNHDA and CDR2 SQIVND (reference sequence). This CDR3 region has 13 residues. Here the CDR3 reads CASSIAGTDTQYF. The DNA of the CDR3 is TGTGCCAGTAGTATAGCCGGCACAGATACGCAGTATTTT.

CDR3 loop: CAWSQSGGETQYF. The CDR3 DNA reads as TGTGCCTGGAGTCAATCAGGGGGAGAGACCCAGTACTTC. J is TRBJ2-5 and V is TRBV30; TRBD1 matches 7 bases. This CDR3 comprises 13 residues. Germline CDR1 and CDR2: GTSNPN and SVGIG (reference sequence). The V segment lost 2 bases and the J segment 4 bases; nucleotides outside the gene matches: 4.

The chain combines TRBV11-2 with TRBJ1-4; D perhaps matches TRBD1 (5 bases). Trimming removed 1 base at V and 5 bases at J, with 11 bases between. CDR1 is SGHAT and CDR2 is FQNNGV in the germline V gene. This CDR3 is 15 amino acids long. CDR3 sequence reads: CASSLGGGPNEKLFF. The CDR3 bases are TGTGCCAGCAGCTTAGGGGGGGGACCAAATGAAAAACTGTTTTTT. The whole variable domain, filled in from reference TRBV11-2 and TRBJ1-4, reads EAGVAQSPRYKIIEKRQSVAFWCNPISGHATLYWYQQILGQGPKLLIQFQNNGVVDDSQLPKDRFSAERLKGVDSTLKIQPAKLEDSAVYLCASSLGGGPNEKLFFGSGTQLSVL.

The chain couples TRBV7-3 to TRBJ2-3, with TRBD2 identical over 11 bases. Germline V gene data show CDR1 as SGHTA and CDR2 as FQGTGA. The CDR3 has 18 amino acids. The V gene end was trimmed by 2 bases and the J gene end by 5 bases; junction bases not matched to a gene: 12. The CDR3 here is CASSLGSIAGGHEDTQYF. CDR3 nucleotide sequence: TGTGCCAGCAGCTTAGGGTCGATAGCGGGGGGGCATGAAGATACGCAGTATTTT. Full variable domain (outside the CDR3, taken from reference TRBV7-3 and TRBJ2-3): GAGVSQTPSNKVTEKGKYVELRCDPISGHTALYWYRQSLGQGPEFLIYFQGTGAADDSGLPNDRFFAVRPEGSVSTLKIQRTERGDSAVYLCASSLGSIAGGHEDTQYFGPGTRLTVL.

In nucleotides, the CDR3 is TGTGCCATCAGAGGGACTAGCGAAAACATTCAGTACTTC. This gives the protein CAIRGTSENIQYF. This chain joins TRBV10-3 and TRBJ2-4; TRBD2 agrees at 10 bases. The CDR3 has 13 residues. Germline V CDR1 and CDR2: ENHRY, SYGVKD. V lost 6 bases to trimming and J lost 5 bases; unmatched junction nucleotides: 1.

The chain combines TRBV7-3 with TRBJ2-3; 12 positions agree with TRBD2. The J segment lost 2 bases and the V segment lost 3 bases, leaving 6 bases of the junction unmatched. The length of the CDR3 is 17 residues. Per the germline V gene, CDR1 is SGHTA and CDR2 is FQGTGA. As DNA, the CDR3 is TGTGCCAGCAGCTTGACCGGGACTAGCGGGTTCACAGATACGCAGTATTTT. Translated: CASSLTGTSGFTDTQYF.